The 6 T cell receptor beta chains in this list originate from one sample, sequenced in a study of blood T cell repertoires in COVID-19. Here immunoSEQ multiplex PCR was the method, and the copy in TCRdb shows in-frame clones only, minus some. This sample has 310,000 or so clones, with roughly 86% found just once. Sequencing used peripheral blood. These receptors all come from a woman under 40 who had recovered from COVID-19.

This chain connects TRBV14 to TRBJ1-4; 7 bases map to TRBD1. Germline V gene sequence: CDR1 SGHDN, CDR2 FVKESK. This CDR3 spans 15 amino acids. J gave up 3 bases and V 4 bases, and 5 bases lay outside the gene matches. The CDR3 protein is CASSPLTGPNEKLFF. The DNA of the CDR3 is TGTGCCAGCAGCCCTCTGACAGGGCCTAATGAAAAACTGTTTTTT.

This rearrangement joins TRBV4-1 to TRBJ2-1; D call uncertain. Germline loops: CDR1 MGHRA, CDR2 YSYEKL. The CDR3 spans 16 residues. The germline V and J ends were trimmed by 0 bases and 4 bases, with 13 bases remaining between them. The CDR3 loop reads CASSQEYRYRYNEQFF. In DNA, the CDR3 is TGCGCCAGCAGCCAAGAGTACCGGTATCGGTACAATGAGCAGTTCTTC.

V usage is TRBV3-1 (or the pseudogene TRBV3-2) and J usage is TRBJ2-5; TRBD2 matches 7 bases. With 3 bases clipped from V and 4 bases from J, the junction kept 14 bases outside the gene matches. Germline CDR1 reads LGHDT; CDR2 reads YNNKEL (reference sequence). This CDR3 is built from 17 residues. The CDR3 DNA sequence: TGTGCCAGCAGCCAGGGGCTAGCGGCCCTCCTAGGAGAGACCCAGTACTTC. Its protein product is CASSQGLAALLGETQYF.

The chain joins TRBV4-1 to TRBJ2-5, with TRBD2 matching 9 bases. Trimming took 3 bases from V and 3 from J; bases not matched to a gene: 2. The CDR3 spans 14 residues. Germline V gives CDR1 MGHRA, CDR2 YSYEKL. As DNA, the CDR3 is TGCGCCAGCAGCCAGGGGACTAGCAAAGAGACCCAGTACTTC. Protein product: CASSQGTSKETQYF.

The chain recombines TRBV7-2 with TRBJ2-7; weak D call: TRBD1 (6 bases). This CDR3 spans 13 amino acids. Trimming pared 6 bases from V and 2 bases from J, leaving 11 bases between. Looked up from germline, CDR1 is SGHTA and CDR2 is FQGNSA. The CDR3, as DNA: TGTGCCAGCAGTTTCGGACAGACCTACGAGCAGTACTTC. Amino acid sequence: CASSFGQTYEQYF.

The chain is built from TRBV18 and TRBJ2-1, with unresolved D. CDR3 length: 13 residues. CDR1 and CDR2 (germline): KGHSH, LQKENI. The ends were cut back, 5 bases at V and 5 bases at J, with 10 bases in the middle. CDR3 sequence reads: CASSGDSNNEQFF. For the CDR3, the DNA is TGTGCCAGCTCAGGTGACTCGAACAATGAGCAGTTCTTC.